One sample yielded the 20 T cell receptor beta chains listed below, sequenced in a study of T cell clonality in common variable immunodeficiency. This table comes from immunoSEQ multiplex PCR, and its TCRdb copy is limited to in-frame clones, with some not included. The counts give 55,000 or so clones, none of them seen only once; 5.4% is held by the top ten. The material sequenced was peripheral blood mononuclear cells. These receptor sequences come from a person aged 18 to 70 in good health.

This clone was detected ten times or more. Incomplete CDR3 DNA: TGTGCCAGCAGCGCGTTGTCGGGGAGGGCTGAA. Amino acid sequence: CASSALSGRAE. The full-length CDR3 reads as CASSALSGRAEAFF. The V gene is TRBV28, the J gene TRBJ1-1; D gene ambiguous. The observed sequence ends 3 residues before the CDR3 terminus, with the missing tail filled in from the germline J gene. The CDR3 extends over 14 amino acids. Trimming stripped 6 bases from V and 6 bases from J, with 17 bases between. Germline V gene lookup returns CDR1 MDHEN and CDR2 SYDVKM.

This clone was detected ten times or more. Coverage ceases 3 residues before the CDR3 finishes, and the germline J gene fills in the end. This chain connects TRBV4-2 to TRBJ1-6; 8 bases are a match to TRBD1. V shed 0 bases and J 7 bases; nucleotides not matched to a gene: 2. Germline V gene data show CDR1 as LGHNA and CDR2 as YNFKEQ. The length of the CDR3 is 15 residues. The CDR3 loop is CASSQDYRGNSPLHF. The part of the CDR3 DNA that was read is TGTGCCAGCAGCCAAGACTACAGGGGGAATTCACCC.

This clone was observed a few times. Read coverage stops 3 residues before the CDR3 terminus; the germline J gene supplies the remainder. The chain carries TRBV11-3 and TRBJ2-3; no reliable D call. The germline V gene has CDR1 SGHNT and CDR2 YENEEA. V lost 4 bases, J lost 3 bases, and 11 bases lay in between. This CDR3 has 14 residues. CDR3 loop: CASSSRESTDTQYF. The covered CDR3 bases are TGTGCCAGCAGCTCCCGCGAATCAACAGATACG.

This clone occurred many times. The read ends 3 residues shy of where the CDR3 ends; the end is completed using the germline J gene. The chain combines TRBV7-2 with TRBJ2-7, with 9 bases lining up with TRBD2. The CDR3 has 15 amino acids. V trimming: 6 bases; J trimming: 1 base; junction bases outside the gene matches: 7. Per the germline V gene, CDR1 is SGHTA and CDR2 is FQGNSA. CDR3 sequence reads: CASSPTSGVSYEQYF. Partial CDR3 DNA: TGTGCCAGCAGTCCGACTAGCGGAGTTTCCTACGAG.

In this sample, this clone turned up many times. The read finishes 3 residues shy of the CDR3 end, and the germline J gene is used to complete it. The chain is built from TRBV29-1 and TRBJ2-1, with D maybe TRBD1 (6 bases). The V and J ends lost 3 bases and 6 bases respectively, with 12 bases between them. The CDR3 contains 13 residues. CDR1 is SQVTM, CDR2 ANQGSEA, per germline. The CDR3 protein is CSVDRGQANEQFF. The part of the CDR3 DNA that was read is TGCAGCGTTGACAGGGGTCAGGCCAATGAG.

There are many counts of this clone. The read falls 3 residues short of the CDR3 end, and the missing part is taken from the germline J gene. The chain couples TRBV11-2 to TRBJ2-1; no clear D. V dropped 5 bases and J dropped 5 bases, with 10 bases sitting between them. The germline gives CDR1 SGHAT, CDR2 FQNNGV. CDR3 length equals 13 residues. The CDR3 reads CASSPSIDNEQFF. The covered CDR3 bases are TGTGCCAGCAGCCCCTCTATTGACAATGAG.

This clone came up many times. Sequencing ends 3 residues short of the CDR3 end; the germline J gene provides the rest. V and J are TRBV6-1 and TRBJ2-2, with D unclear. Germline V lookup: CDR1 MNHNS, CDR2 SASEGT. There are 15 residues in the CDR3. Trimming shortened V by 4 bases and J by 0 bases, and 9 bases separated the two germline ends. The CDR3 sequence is CASSVTQPNTGELFF. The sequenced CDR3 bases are TGTGCCAGCAGTGTGACACAACCGAACACCGGGGAG.

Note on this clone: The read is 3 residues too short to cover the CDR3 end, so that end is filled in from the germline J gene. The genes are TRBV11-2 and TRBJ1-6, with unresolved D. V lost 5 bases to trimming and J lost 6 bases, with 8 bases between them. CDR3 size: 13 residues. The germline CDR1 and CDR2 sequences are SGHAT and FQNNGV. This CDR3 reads CASSLTSNSPLHF. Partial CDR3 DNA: TGTGCCAGCAGCCTTACATCTAATTCACCC.

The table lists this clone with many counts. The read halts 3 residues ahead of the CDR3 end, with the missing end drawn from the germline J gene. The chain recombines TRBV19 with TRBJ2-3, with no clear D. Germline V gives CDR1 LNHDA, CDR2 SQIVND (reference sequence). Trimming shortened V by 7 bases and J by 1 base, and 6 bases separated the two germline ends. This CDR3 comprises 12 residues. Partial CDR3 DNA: TGTGCCAGTATATCAGGCACAGATACG. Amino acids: CASISGTDT. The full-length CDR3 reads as CASISGTDTQYF.

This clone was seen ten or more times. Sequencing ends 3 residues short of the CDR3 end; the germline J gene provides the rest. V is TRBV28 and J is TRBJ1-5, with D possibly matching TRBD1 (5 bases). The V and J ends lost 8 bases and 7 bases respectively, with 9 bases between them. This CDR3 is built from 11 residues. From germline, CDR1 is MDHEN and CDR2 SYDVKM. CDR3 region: CASQGIQPQHF. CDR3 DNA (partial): TGTGCCAGCCAGGGTATACAGCCC. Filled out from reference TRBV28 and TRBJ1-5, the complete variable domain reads DVKVTQSSRYLVKRTGEKVFLECVQDMDHENMFWYRQDPGLGLRLIYFSYDVKMKEKGDIPEGYSVSREKKERFSLILESASTNQTSMYLCASQGIQPQHFGDGTRLSIL.

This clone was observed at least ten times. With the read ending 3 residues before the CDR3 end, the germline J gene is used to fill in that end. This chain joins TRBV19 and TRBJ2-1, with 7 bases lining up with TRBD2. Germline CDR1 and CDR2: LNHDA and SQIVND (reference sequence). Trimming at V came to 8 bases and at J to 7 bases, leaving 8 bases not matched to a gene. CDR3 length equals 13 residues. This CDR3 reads CASQAGVVNEQFF. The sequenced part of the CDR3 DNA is TGTGCCAGTCAGGCGGGAGTGGTTAATGAG.

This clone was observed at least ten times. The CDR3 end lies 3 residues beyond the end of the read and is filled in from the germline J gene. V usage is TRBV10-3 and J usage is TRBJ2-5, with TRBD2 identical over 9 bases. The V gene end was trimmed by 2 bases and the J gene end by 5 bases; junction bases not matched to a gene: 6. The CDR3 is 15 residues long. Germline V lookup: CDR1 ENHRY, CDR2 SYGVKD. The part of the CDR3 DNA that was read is TGTGCCATCAGTGAGAGTCGCGGGAGGGTTGAGACC. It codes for CAISESRGRVET. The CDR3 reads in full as CAISESRGRVETQYF.

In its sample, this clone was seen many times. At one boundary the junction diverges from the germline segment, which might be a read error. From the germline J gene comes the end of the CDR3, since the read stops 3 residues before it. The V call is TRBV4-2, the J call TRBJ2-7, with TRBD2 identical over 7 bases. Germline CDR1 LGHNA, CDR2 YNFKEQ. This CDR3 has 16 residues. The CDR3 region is CASSPSMSGTIPEQYF. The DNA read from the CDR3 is TGCGCCAGCAGCCCCTCTATGAGCGGGACGATCCCCGAG.

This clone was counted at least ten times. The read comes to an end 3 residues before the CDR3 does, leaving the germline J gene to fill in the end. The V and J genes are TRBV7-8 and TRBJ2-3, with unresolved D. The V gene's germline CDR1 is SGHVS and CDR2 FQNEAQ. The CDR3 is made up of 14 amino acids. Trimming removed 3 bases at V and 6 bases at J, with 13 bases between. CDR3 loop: CASSLRRVPDTQYF. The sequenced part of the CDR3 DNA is TGTGCCAGCAGCTTGCGTCGGGTCCCCGATACG.

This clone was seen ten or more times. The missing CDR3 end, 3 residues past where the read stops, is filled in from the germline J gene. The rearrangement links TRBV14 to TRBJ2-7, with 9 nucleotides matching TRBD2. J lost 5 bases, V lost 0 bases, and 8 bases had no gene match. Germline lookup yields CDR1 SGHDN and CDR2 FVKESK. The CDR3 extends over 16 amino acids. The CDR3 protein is CASSQDIASGTDEQYF. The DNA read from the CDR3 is TGTGCCAGCAGCCAAGATATAGCTAGCGGGACCGACGAG.

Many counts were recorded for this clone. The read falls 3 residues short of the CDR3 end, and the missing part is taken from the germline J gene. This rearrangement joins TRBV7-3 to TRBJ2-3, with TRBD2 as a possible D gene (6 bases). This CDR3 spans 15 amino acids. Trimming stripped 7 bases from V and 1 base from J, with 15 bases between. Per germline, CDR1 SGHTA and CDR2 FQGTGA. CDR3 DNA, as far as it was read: TGTGCCAGCACCGATCCTAGCGCAGGCACAGATACG. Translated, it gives CASTDPSAGTDT. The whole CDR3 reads CASTDPSAGTDTQYF.

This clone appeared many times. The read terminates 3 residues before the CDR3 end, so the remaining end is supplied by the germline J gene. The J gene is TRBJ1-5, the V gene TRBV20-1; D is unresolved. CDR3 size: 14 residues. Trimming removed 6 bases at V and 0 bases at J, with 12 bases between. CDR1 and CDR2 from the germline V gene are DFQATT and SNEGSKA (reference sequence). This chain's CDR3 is CSARGRYSNQPQHF. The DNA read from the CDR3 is TGCAGTGCCCGAGGTCGATATAGCAATCAGCCC.

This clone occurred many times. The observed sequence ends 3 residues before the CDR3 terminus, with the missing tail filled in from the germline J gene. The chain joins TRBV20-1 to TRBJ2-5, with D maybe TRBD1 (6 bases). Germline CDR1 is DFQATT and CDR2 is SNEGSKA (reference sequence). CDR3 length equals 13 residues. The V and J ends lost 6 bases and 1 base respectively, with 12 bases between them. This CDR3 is CSARSDSQETQYF. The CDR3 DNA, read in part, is TGCAGTGCCCGCTCGGACAGCCAAGAGACC.

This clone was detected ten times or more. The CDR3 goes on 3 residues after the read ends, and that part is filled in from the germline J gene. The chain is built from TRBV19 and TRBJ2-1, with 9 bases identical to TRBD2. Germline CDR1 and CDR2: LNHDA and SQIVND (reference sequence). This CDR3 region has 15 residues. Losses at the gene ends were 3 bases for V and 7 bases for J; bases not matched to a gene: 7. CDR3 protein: CASSIYLSGRNEQFF. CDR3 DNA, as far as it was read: TGTGCCAGTAGTATCTATCTTAGCGGGAGAAATGAG.

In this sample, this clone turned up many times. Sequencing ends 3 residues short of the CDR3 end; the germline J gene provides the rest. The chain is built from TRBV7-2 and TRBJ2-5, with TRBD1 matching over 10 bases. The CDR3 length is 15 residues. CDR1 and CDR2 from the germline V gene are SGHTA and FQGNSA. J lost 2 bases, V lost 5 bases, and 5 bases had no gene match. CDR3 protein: CASSPGQGPQETQYF. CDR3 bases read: TGTGCCAGCAGCCCGGGACAGGGGCCACAAGAGACC.